The T cell receptor beta chain under discussion was sequenced for a study of Ad26.COV2.S vaccination and SARS-CoV-2 variants. About the study: Doses of Ad26.COV2.S were injected into muscle once or twice, 56 days apart.

This clone showed up just a few times. Treatment noted: some 20 received Ad26.COV2.S at low or high dose, single or two shots; a few received placebo; per-sample allocation not given. Day 63 following the first vaccine or placebo injection was when the samples were taken. Germline CDR1 is LGHDT and CDR2 is YNNKEL (reference sequence). V dropped 2 bases and J dropped 0 bases, with 16 bases sitting between them. This CDR3 contains 17 residues. The data were produced by immunoSEQ multiplex PCR, yet TCRdb's version contains in-frame clones alone and is incomplete. Among hundreds of thousands of clones listed, approximately 81% were seen once.

This clonotype was obtained from a person between 18 and 65 years old who received the Ad26.COV2.S COVID-19 vaccine or a placebo. This chain uses TRBV3-1 (or the pseudogene TRBV3-2) with TRBJ1-1; no clear D. The starting material was peripheral blood, obtained in a trial of Ad26.COV2.S vaccine versus placebo. The CDR3: CASSQTPVVVLNTEAFF. The CDR3 coding sequence is TGTGCCAGCAGCCAAACACCCGTGGTTGTTTTGAACACTGAAGCTTTCTTT.